This TCR beta chain was recorded in a study of beta chain features in type 1 diabetes. Turning to the study itself: There was similarity between patients and healthy donors in age, gender and cell yields. General study points: It was among patients, rather than healthy donors, that naive, central memory and Treg TCRB repertoires appeared more similar.

Worth noting for this clone: The antigen remains undetermined.

Germline V CDR1 and CDR2: SGDLS, YYNGEE. The CDR3 spans 16 residues. J gave up 0 bases and V 0 bases, and 3 bases lay outside the gene matches. CD45RO/CCR7/CD25/CD127/CD95/CD27 sorting isolated CD4+ naive, central memory, regulatory and stem cell-like memory cells. What was sequenced were expressed TCRB transcripts, since all of the isolated RNA had been reverse transcribed. Millions of reads were obtained on average from naive, central memory and regulatory T cell samples. Only in-frame clones appear in the TCRdb table, and some are missing; sequencing was by immunoSEQ multiplex PCR. The sample includes 450,000 to 600,000 clones, about 29% seen only once; the top ten take 0.05% to 0.065%.

The sample taken for sequencing was naive CD4+ T cells from blood. The TCR comes from a man between 18 and 29 years old in good health. J is TRBJ2-5 and V is TRBV9, with 9 bases fitting TRBD2. CDR3 in amino acids: CASSVDTSGYQETQYF. The CDR3 region has the DNA TGTGCCAGCAGCGTAGACACTAGCGGGTACCAAGAGACCCAGTACTTC. The full variable domain, completed using reference TRBV9 and TRBJ2-5, is DSGVTQTPKHLITATGQRVTLRCSPRSGDLSVYWYQQSLDQGLQFLIQYYNGEERAKGNILERFSAQQFPDLHSELNLSSLELGDSALYFCASSVDTSGYQETQYFGPGTRLLVL.